The 7 T cell receptor beta chains given below trace back to one sample, sequenced in a study of OX40 agonist ivuxolimab in advanced cancers. The library was produced with the immunoSEQ multiplex PCR assay. Here the immuneACCESS table is served through TCRdb, limited to in-frame sequences with V and J called. Missing clones are a known gap in these copies; in checked studies unresolved V genes cover under half, and the rest lacks a known reason. The sample data list about 70,000 clones, and 80% to 85% of these were observed just once. Of the sample, about 5% falls within the top ten clones. Sample: CD4+ or CD8+ T cells sorted from blood, taken in a trial of the OX40 agonist ivuxolimab. All receptors come from an adult with an advanced solid tumor such as melanoma, head and neck, liver or kidney cancer.

With regard to this clone: A read error likely explains this, since a far larger clone differs by one base. J is TRBJ2-5 and V is TRBV7-2; D uncertain. The last part of the DNA fits TRBJ2-7 better; the J call may be wrong. The CDR3 is 11 residues long. The germline V gene has CDR1 SGHTA and CDR2 FQGNSA. In nucleotides, the CDR3 is TGTGCCAGCAGCTTCCTTTACGAGCAGTACTTC. Its translation is CASSFLYEQYF.

The gene calls are TRBV7-9 and TRBJ2-1; D not certain. This CDR3 is 14 amino acids long. Trimming took 1 base from V and 1 from J, leaving 5 bases between them. Per the germline V gene, CDR1 is SEHNR and CDR2 is FQNEAQ (reference sequence). Here the CDR3 DNA reads TGTGCCAGCAGCTTAGTCGGATCCTACAATGAGCAGTTCTTC. Translated, it gives CASSLVGSYNEQFF.

The chain links TRBV27 to TRBJ2-3; either TRBD1 or TRBD2 may supply D (5 bases each). The germline CDR1 and CDR2 sequences are MNHEY and SMNVEV (reference sequence). V lost 5 bases and J 0 bases, leaving 15 bases between the germline ends. The length of the CDR3 is 16 residues. DNA of the CDR3: TGTGCCAGCAGTCCAACCCCGAGGGGCAGCACAGATACGCAGTATTTT. Its translation: CASSPTPRGSTDTQYF.

This clone was seen just once. The chain links TRBV10-3 to TRBJ2-7; a weak D match, TRBD1 (7 bases). CDR3 size: 15 residues. In germline, CDR1 is ENHRY, CDR2 SYGVKD. V lost 11 bases, J lost 5 bases, and 25 bases lay in between. CDR3 nucleotide sequence: TGTGCCTCAGGGTCGGGGGACAGTGAAACGCACGAGCAGTACTTC. Amino acid sequence: CASGSGDSETHEQYF.

The chain links TRBV15 to TRBJ1-2; 8 nucleotides align to TRBD1. CDR3 length: 16 residues. Germline V gene lookup returns CDR1 LNHNV and CDR2 YYDKDF (reference sequence). With V trimmed by 2 bases and J by 4 bases, 9 bases remained unmatched. CDR3 protein: CATSRKYGQGGYGYTF. Here the CDR3 DNA reads TGTGCCACCAGCAGAAAGTACGGACAGGGAGGCTATGGCTACACCTTC.

This chain links TRBV5-1 with TRBJ1-3; TRBD1 matches 7 bases. Germline V gives CDR1 SGHRS, CDR2 YFSETQ. V gave up 4 bases and J gave up 0 bases; unmatched junction bases: 4. The CDR3 contains 15 residues. The CDR3 bases are TGCGCCAGCAGCCAGGGGGAGAGCTCTGGAAACACCATATATTTT. Translation gives CASSQGESSGNTIYF.

The table lists this clone with a count of one. The rearrangement links TRBV7-9 to TRBJ1-1, with D tentatively TRBD1 (5 bases). The CDR3 loop spans 14 amino acids. V was clipped by 3 bases and J by 1 base, with 9 bases between them. CDR1 and CDR2 (germline): SEHNR, FQNEAQ (reference sequence). DNA for the CDR3: TGTGCCAGCAGCTTCGAGGGGTCGAACACTGAAGCTTTCTTT. Its protein is CASSFEGSNTEAFF.